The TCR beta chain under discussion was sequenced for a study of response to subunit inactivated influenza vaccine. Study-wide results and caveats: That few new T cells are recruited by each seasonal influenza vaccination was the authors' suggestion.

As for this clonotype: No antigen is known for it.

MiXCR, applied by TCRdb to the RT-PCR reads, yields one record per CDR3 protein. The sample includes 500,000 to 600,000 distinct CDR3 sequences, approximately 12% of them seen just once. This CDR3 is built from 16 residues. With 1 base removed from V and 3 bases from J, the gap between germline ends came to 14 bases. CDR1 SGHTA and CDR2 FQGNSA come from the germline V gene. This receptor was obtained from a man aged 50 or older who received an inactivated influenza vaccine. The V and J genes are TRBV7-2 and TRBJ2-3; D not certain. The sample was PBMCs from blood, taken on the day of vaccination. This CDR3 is CASSLGPGFGTDTQYF. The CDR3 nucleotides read TGTGCCAGCAGCTTAGGACCTGGTTTCGGGACAGATACGCAGTATTTT.